The clone carrying this T cell receptor (beta chain) was seen only once. Antigen: not known. The data are from a study of vaccination and CD4 T cells after COVID-19. With the Oncomine TCR Beta short-read assay, DNA from cultured CD4+ T cells was sequenced. TCRdb processed the PCR reads anew with MiXCR; each CDR3 protein has one entry. Seen here are around 21,000 distinct CDR3 sequences, 45% to 60% observed once, and the top ten hold 6.5% to 8.5%. Germline CDR1 is MDHEN and CDR2 is SYDVKM. V gave up 7 bases and J gave up 2 bases, with 11 bases separating them. The CDR3 is 13 residues long. As to treatment: roughly 10-day PBMC culture with coronavirus spike peptide pools or control peptides (ViraFEST assay).

The sequence derives from a human donor who had recovered from COVID-19. The chain recombines TRBV28 with TRBJ1-2; the D gene is possibly TRBD1 (5 bases). Sequences were obtained from CD4+ T cells from blood, cultured in vitro. This chain's CDR3 is CASIGAGNYGYTF. As DNA, the CDR3 is TGTGCCAGCATTGGGGCCGGAAACTATGGCTACACCTTC.